This T cell receptor beta chain was sequenced in a study of blood T cell repertoires in COVID-19. The wider study: There were acute and convalescent COVID-19 samples, and they came from the United States, Italy and Spain.

This CDR3 region has 16 residues. Germline loops: CDR1 DFQATT, CDR2 SNEGSKA (reference sequence). Trimming pared 3 bases from V and 6 bases from J, leaving 23 bases between. Original methodology: Amplification from reference gene primers served as the basis for estimated nucleated cell counts. Method: immunoSEQ multiplex PCR; TCRdb's copy keeps in-frame clones and lacks some. The V and J calls and clone size are taken from that table; D and trimming were inferred from the DNA. The sample holds more than 95,000 clones; roughly 85% are singletons and the top ten take 3.1%. Sequenced material: peripheral blood. The V and J genes are TRBV20-1 and TRBJ1-1, with a tentative D call TRBD1 (6 bases). The origin of this receptor is a man aged 50 or older in a cohort sampled during active COVID-19. CDR3 amino acids: CSASPGAGLRGSEAFF. The DNA for the CDR3 is TGCAGTGCTAGTCCAGGGGCGGGCCTGCGGGGGTCTGAAGCTTTCTTT.